Below are 2 T cell receptor beta chains sequenced from a single sample in a study of shared clonotypes between healthy human individuals. Data came from immunoSEQ multiplex PCR; TCRdb stores just in-frame clones and leaves some out. The sample includes approximately 2.4 million clones, 90% to 96% of them seen just once. Sequencing was performed on naive CD4+ T cells sorted from blood. Subset described: CD45RA+ positively selected. The receptors originated from a man between 18 and 35 years old in good health.

The chain couples TRBV19 to TRBJ1-4; D gene unclear. Trimming left V 1 base short and J 8 bases short, with 11 bases between. Germline CDR1 LNHDA, CDR2 SQIVND (reference sequence). CDR3 length: 14 amino acids. CDR3 nucleotide sequence: TGTGCCAGTAGTATAGGACATAGGGAGGAAAAACTGTTTTTT. Translated: CASSIGHREEKLFF.

This chain connects TRBV9 to TRBJ2-3, with TRBD1 matching 7 bases. CDR3 length: 14 residues. Germline values: CDR1 SGDLS, CDR2 YYNGEE. V was clipped by 2 bases and J by 6 bases; unmatched bases: 6. The CDR3: CASSVEGARDTQYF. The CDR3 nucleotides read TGTGCCAGCAGCGTTGAGGGGGCCCGGGATACGCAGTATTTT.